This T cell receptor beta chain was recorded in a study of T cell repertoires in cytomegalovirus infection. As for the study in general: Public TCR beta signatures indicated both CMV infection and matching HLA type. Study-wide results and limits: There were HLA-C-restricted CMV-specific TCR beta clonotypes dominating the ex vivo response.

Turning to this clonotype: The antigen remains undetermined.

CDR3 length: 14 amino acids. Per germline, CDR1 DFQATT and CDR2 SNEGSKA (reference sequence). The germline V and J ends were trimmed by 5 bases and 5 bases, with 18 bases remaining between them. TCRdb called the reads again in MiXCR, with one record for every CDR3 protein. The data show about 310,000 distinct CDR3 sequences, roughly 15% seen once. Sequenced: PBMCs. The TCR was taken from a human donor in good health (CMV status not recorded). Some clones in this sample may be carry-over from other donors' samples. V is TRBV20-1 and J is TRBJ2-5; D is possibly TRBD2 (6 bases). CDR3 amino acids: CSAQPGLTVETQYF. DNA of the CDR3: TGCAGTGCTCAACCGGGACTCACGGTTGAGACCCAGTACTTC.